The entry that follows covers one TCR beta chain sequence. Antigen specificity is unknown. This entry comes from a study of graft-versus-host responses after intestinal transplantation. The V gene lost 0 bases and the J gene lost 8 bases, with 14 bases spanning the gap. Germline assignment: CDR1 SGDLS and CDR2 YYNGEE. The CDR3 length is 14 residues. Sequenced by immunoSEQ multiplex PCR; TCRdb stores in-frame clones only, minus some. The repertoire holds 60,000 to 65,000 clones, with 90% as singletons. The V gene is TRBV9, the J gene TRBJ1-2; D is uncertain. The sequencing used unstimulated CD8+ T cells sorted from spleen or lymph node cells, collected before transplant. The source is a human donor who was the organ donor for an intestinal transplant. CDR3 protein: CASSVGLGRGGYTF. CDR3 bases: TGTGCCAGCAGCGTAGGATTAGGGCGAGGGGGCTACACCTTC.